The 4 T cell receptor beta chains listed next were all sequenced from one sample in a study of PD-1 blockade in classical Hodgkin lymphoma. Time point reported: cycle 4 day 1 (C4D1), after less than 7 weeks of nivolumab. Each of the patients experienced relapse following autologous stem cell transplantation, and their brentuximab vedotin exposure differed. Purified CD4+ T cells were obtained from thawed PBMCs through magnetic negative selection. Libraries were prepared by immunoSEQ multiplex PCR; TCRdb keeps only in-frame clonotypes and omits some of them. This sample has about 12,000 clones, with about 88% found just once. The material was CD4+ T cells from blood, obtained before the fourth cycle of nivolumab. The source is a human donor with classical Hodgkin lymphoma.

V gene TRBV5-4 combines with J gene TRBJ2-5; TRBD1 matches at 7 bases. V trimming: 4 bases; J trimming: 5 bases; junction bases outside the gene matches: 5. CDR1 is SGHNT and CDR2 is YYREEE in the germline V gene (reference sequence). The CDR3 has 13 amino acids. The chain's CDR3 is CASSPGRGETQYF. CDR3 DNA sequence: TGTGCCAGCAGCCCGGGCAGGGGGGAGACCCAGTACTTC.

The chain combines TRBV2 with TRBJ2-3; D unresolved. Germline CDR1 SNHLY, CDR2 FYNNEI. Trimming took 5 bases from V and 4 from J, leaving 13 bases between them. There are 14 residues in the CDR3. This CDR3 reads CASSLVSSSDTQYF. In DNA form, the CDR3 reads TGTGCCAGCAGTCTGGTTTCTAGTTCAGATACGCAGTATTTT.

The genes are TRBV7-9 and TRBJ2-7; D perhaps matches TRBD1 (6 bases). V lost 1 base to trimming and J lost 0 bases, with 10 bases between them. The CDR3 covers 15 residues. The germline V gene encodes CDR1 SEHNR and CDR2 FQNEAQ (reference sequence). The CDR3 DNA reads as TGTGCCAGCAGCTTAGACCTGGACAGCTCCTACGAGCAGTACTTC. Translated: CASSLDLDSSYEQYF.

The V and J genes are TRBV5-1 and TRBJ2-1, with D perhaps assigned TRBD1 or TRBD2 (5 bases each). Per the germline V gene, CDR1 is SGHRS and CDR2 is YFSETQ. The CDR3 spans 15 residues. Trimming took off 0 bases at V and 1 base at J, with 8 bases between the two ends. The CDR3 region is CASSLVGESYNEQFF. CDR3 nucleotides: TGCGCCAGCAGCTTGGTAGGGGAGTCCTACAATGAGCAGTTCTTC.